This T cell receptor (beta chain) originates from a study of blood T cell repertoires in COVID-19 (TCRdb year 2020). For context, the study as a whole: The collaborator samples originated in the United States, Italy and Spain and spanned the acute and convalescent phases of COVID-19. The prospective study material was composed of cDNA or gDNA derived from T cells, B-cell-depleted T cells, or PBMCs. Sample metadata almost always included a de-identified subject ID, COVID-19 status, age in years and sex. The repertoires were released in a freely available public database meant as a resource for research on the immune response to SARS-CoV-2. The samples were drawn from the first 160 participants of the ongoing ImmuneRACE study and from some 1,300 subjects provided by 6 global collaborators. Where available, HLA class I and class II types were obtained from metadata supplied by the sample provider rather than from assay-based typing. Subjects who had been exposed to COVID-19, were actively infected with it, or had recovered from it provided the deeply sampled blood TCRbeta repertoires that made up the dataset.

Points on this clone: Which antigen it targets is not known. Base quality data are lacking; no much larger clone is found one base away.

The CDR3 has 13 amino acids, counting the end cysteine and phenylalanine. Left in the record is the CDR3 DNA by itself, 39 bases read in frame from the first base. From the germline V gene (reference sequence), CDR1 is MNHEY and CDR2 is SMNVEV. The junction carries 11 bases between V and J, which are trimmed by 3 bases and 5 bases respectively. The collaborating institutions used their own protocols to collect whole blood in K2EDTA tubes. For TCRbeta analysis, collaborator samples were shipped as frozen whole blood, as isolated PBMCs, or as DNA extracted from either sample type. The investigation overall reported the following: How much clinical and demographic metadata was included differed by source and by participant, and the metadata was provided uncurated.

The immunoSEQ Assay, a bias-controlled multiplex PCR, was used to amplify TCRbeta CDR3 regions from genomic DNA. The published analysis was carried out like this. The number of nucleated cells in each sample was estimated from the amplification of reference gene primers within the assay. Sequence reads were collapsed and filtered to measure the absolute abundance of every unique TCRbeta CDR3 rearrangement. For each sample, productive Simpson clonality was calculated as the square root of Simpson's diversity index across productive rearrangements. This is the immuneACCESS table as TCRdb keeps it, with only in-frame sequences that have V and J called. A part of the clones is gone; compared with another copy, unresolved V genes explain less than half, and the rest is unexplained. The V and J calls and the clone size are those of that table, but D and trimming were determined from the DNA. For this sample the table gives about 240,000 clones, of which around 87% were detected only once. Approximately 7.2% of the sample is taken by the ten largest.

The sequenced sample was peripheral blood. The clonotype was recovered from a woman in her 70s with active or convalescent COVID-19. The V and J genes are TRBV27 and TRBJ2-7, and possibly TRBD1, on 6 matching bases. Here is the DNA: TGTGCCAGCAGTTTGGGGGCTAATGACGAGCAGTACTTC. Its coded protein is CASSLGANDEQYF.